These 22 T cell receptor beta chains originate from one sample sequenced in a study of breast tumors, draining lymph nodes, adjacent tissues. Samples came from axillary lymph nodes draining the breast cancer. Via MiXCR, TCRdb re-called the multiplex PCR reads, giving one row per CDR3 protein. The data contain 200,000 or so distinct CDR3 sequences, 30% to 40% of them singletons. Sequences were obtained from axillary lymph node tissue. The source is a female donor with breast cancer. Some clones in this sample may be carry-over from other donors' samples.

This clonotype was picked up many times. This chain links TRBV3-1 with TRBJ1-2; 8 bases are shared with TRBD1. CDR1 is LGHDT, CDR2 YNNKEL, per germline (reference sequence). The CDR3 loop spans 15 amino acids. The trim removed 4 bases at V and 4 bases at J, leaving 8 bases unmatched. The DNA of the CDR3 is TGTGCCAGCAGCCTGCCCAGGGGGCAGGGCTATGGCTACACCTTC. Amino acid sequence: CASSLPRGQGYGYTF.

Only a few counts were recorded for this clonotype. A much more abundant neighbour one base away suggests this may be a read error. CDR3 coding DNA: TGCAGTGCTAGAGAAGACTATCGGGGGGCGCAGTACTTC. Its translation: CSAREDYRGAQYF. This chain connects TRBV20-1 to TRBJ2-7, with D perhaps matching TRBD2 (7 bases). Germline V gives CDR1 DFQATT, CDR2 SNEGSKA (reference sequence). V was clipped by 0 bases and J by 9 bases, with 15 bases between them. The CDR3 loop spans 13 amino acids.

This clonotype has ten or more counts. This chain joins TRBV9 and TRBJ2-3, with TRBD2 as a possible D gene (7 bases). The CDR3 spans 16 residues. V was cut by 4 bases and J by 6 bases, with 21 bases left in between. The V gene's germline CDR1 is SGDLS and CDR2 YYNGEE. The CDR3 DNA reads TGTGCCAGCAGCCCCACGACGGGGGGCCCATATGATACGCAGTATTTT. Translated: CASSPTTGGPYDTQYF.

Notes on this clonotype: A single base separates this from a much larger clone, so it may be a read error. The chain joins TRBV5-1 to TRBJ1-4; 7 nucleotides line up with TRBD1. V lost 0 bases, J lost 8 bases, and 4 bases stayed unmatched. Per germline, CDR1 SGHRS and CDR2 YFSETQ. This CDR3 has 14 residues. The CDR3 bases are TGCGCCAGCAGCTTGGAACAGGGGCGGGAAAAACTGTTTTTT. Translation gives CASSLEQGREKLFF.

There are many counts of this clonotype. The gene calls are TRBV15 and TRBJ1-2, with 7 bases lining up with TRBD1. CDR3 length: 14 residues. Germline V gene lookup returns CDR1 LNHNV and CDR2 YYDKDF (reference sequence). The V gene end was trimmed by 0 bases and the J gene end by 6 bases; junction bases not matched to a gene: 4. CDR3 bases: TGTGCCACCAGCAGAGAAGGCAGGGGGAATGGCTACACCTTC. Translation: CATSREGRGNGYTF. The full variable domain, completed using reference TRBV15 and TRBJ1-2, is DAMVIQNPRYQVTQFGKPVTLSCSQTLNHNVMYWYQQKSSQAPKLLFHYYDKDFNNEADTPDNFQSRRPNTSFCFLDIRSPGLGDTAMYLCATSREGRGNGYTFGSGTRLTVV.

V gene TRBV11-2 combines with J gene TRBJ2-1; D remains unclear. V gave up 7 bases and J gave up 5 bases, with 18 bases separating them. The V gene's germline CDR1 is SGHAT and CDR2 FQNNGV. This CDR3 spans 15 amino acids. The CDR3 loop reads CASTILRVQDNEQFF. DNA of the CDR3: TGTGCCAGCACCATACTCCGGGTCCAGGACAATGAGCAGTTCTTC.

This sequence joins TRBV20-1 and TRBJ2-5, with D maybe TRBD1 (6 bases). This CDR3 contains 13 residues. Germline V lookup: CDR1 DFQATT, CDR2 SNEGSKA (reference sequence). V was shortened by 4 bases and J by 3 bases, with 12 bases between the two germline ends. The CDR3 protein is CSANQGTEETQYF. CDR3 in DNA: TGCAGTGCTAACCAGGGGACCGAAGAGACCCAGTACTTC.

Notes on this clonotype: Given a much more abundant clone one base away, this may be a read error. It is likely a read error, because the conserved phenylalanine at the end of the CDR3 is missing. The rearrangement joins TRBV5-1 to TRBJ1-2; D is possibly TRBD1 (6 bases). The CDR3 has 14 residues. Per the germline V gene, CDR1 is SGHRS and CDR2 is YFSETQ. This chain's CDR3 is CASTIGGARYGYTL. CDR3 DNA sequence: TGTGCCAGCACTATAGGGGGGGCTCGGTATGGCTACACCCTC.

This clonotype was observed a handful of times. The J gene is TRBJ2-2, the V gene TRBV3-1; tentative D call: TRBD2 (6 bases). The CDR3 runs to 19 residues. In germline, CDR1 is LGHDT, CDR2 YNNKEL (reference sequence). With 4 bases removed from V and 1 base from J, the gap between germline ends came to 22 bases. The CDR3 nucleotides are TGTGCCAGCAGCCCCCACTCCGGGGGAAATATAAGGAACACCGGGGAGCTGTTTTTT. This encodes CASSPHSGGNIRNTGELFF. The variable domain in full, completed from reference TRBV3-1 and TRBJ2-2, reads DTAVSQTPKYLVTQMGNDKSIKCEQNLGHDTMYWYKQDSKKFLKIMFSYNNKELIINETVPNRFSPKSPDKAHLNLHINSLELGDSAVYFCASSPHSGGNIRNTGELFFGEGSRLTVL.

This clonotype came up many times. The chain uses TRBV3-1 and TRBJ2-7; weak D call: TRBD2 (5 bases). This CDR3 is built from 14 residues. The germline gives CDR1 LGHDT, CDR2 YNNKEL (reference sequence). V dropped 6 bases and J dropped 2 bases, with 14 bases sitting between them. The CDR3 loop reads CASSERRAPYEQYF. The CDR3 bases are TGTGCCAGCAGTGAGAGGCGGGCCCCCTACGAGCAGTACTTC.

This clonotype was observed many times. This sequence joins TRBV29-1 and TRBJ2-3; 12 nucleotides agree with TRBD2. J was trimmed by 7 bases and V by 4 bases; bases with no gene match: 6. Germline CDR1 reads SQVTM; CDR2 reads ANQGSEA. CDR3 length: 14 residues. CDR3 sequence reads: CSVASGGAGNTQYF. CDR3 DNA: TGCAGCGTTGCTAGCGGGGGGGCTGGGAATACGCAGTATTTT.

Ten or more counts support this clonotype. The chain recombines TRBV12-3 or TRBV12-4 with TRBJ2-7; 13 bases are a match to TRBD2. The CDR3 covers 14 residues. The V segment lost 6 bases and the J segment 7 bases; nucleotides outside the gene matches: 6. The CDR3 protein is CASSRTSGSGEQYF. Here the CDR3 DNA reads TGTGCCAGCAGCCGGACTAGCGGGAGCGGTGAGCAGTACTTC.

In its sample, this clonotype was seen once. The junction departs from the called germline gene at one end, perhaps through a read error. The rearrangement joins TRBV7-2 to TRBJ2-6; 12 bases are a match to TRBD1. CDR3 length equals 17 residues. Germline CDR1 and CDR2: SGHTA and FQGNSA. CDR3: CASSPSPGTGGANVLTF. The CDR3 DNA reads TGTGCCAGCAGCCCTAGTCCCGGGACAGGGGGCGCCAACGTTCTGACTTTC.

The rearrangement joins TRBV24-1 to TRBJ1-1; D uncertain. Germline values: CDR1 KGHDR, CDR2 SFDVKD. The CDR3 is 15 residues long. Deletions cut 4 bases from V and 4 bases from J, with 15 bases between. The CDR3 protein is CATSDSGQPFTEAFF. The CDR3 region has the DNA TGTGCCACCAGTGACAGTGGGCAGCCTTTCACTGAAGCTTTCTTT.

This clonotype was counted at least ten times. V gene TRBV7-9 combines with J gene TRBJ2-3; 7 nucleotides align to TRBD2. The CDR3 has 18 amino acids. J lost 3 bases, V lost 5 bases, and 17 bases had no gene match. CDR1 SEHNR and CDR2 FQNEAQ come from the germline V gene (reference sequence). CDR3 nucleotides: TGTGCCAGCAGCCGGGGGGAGCGGGACTTCCGACAAACAGATACGCAGTATTTT. It specifies CASSRGERDFRQTDTQYF.

The chain has TRBV29-1 and TRBJ2-1; D may be TRBD1 (6 bases). The germline V gene encodes CDR1 SQVTM and CDR2 ANQGSEA. The CDR3 extends over 11 amino acids. Trimming took off 7 bases at V and 9 bases at J, with 13 bases between the two ends. The CDR3 region has the DNA TGCAGCGAGGAGACAGGTCCTGAGCAGTTCTTC. Its protein product is CSEETGPEQFF.

The genes are TRBV4-1 and TRBJ2-1; TRBD2 is a possible D gene (6 bases). Germline V gene data show CDR1 as MGHRA and CDR2 as YSYEKL. CDR3 length: 15 amino acids. V shed 1 base and J shed 11 bases, with 18 bases lying between them. The chain's CDR3 is CASSQGLGGGNKQFF. CDR3 in DNA: TGCGCCAGCAGCCAAGGGCTGGGTGGGGGGAATAAGCAGTTCTTC.

The chain is built from TRBV29-1 and TRBJ2-1; TRBD1 matches 8 bases. The germline CDR1 and CDR2 sequences are SQVTM and ANQGSEA. CDR3 size: 16 residues. With V trimmed by 4 bases and J by 3 bases, 11 bases remained unmatched. This chain's CDR3 is CSVVYYLGQGYNEQFF. Here the CDR3 DNA reads TGCAGCGTTGTTTACTACTTAGGACAGGGCTACAATGAGCAGTTCTTC.

This clonotype was detected ten times or more. The V and J genes are TRBV7-2 and TRBJ2-3; 8 bases map to TRBD2. This CDR3 region has 16 residues. V shed 5 bases and J 5 bases; nucleotides not matched to a gene: 12. The germline gives CDR1 SGHTA, CDR2 FQGNSA. The CDR3 bases are TGTGCCAGCAGCCCACGGGCGGGAGGAGAAGGAGATACGCAGTATTTT. Its protein product is CASSPRAGGEGDTQYF.

This chain uses TRBV7-2 with TRBJ1-5; 8 positions match TRBD1. J gave up 3 bases and V 6 bases, and 7 bases lay outside the gene matches. Germline loops: CDR1 SGHTA, CDR2 FQGNSA. The CDR3 contains 15 residues. CDR3 loop: CASSPDRGNNQPQHF. CDR3 DNA: TGTGCCAGCAGTCCCGACAGGGGAAACAATCAGCCCCAGCATTTT.

In its sample, this clonotype was seen a few times. CDR3 bases: TGTGCCAGCAGTGACAGGGGGCGAGGGAACACCGGGGAGCTGTTTTTT. Encoded protein: CASSDRGRGNTGELFF. The rearrangement uses TRBV6-1 and TRBJ2-2; 8 bases map to TRBD1. The ends lost 3 bases at V and 1 base at J; junction bases unmatched: 4. The germline V gene has CDR1 MNHNS and CDR2 SASEGT. The CDR3 has 16 residues.

The rearrangement joins TRBV18 to TRBJ2-5, with TRBD1 as a possible D gene (5 bases). Germline-derived CDR1 and CDR2 are KGHSH and LQKENI. The CDR3 has 13 amino acids. V was shortened by 3 bases and J by 0 bases, with 5 bases between the two germline ends. CDR3 loop: CASSPDNQETQYF. CDR3 coding DNA: TGTGCCAGCTCACCGGACAACCAAGAGACCCAGTACTTC.